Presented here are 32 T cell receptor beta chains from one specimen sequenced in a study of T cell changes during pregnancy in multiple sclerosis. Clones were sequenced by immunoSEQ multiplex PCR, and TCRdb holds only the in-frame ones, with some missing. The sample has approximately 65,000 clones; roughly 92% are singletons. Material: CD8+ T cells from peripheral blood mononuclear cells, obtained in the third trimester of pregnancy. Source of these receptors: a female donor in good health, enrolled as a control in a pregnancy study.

The CDR3 DNA is TGTGCCTCGACCTCGGGGACTATCTACGAGCAGTACTTC. The encoded protein is CASTSGTIYEQYF. The chain uses TRBV7-8 and TRBJ2-7; 7 nucleotides line up with TRBD2. Trimming removed 11 bases from V and 3 bases from J; junction bases left unmatched: 10. Germline assignment: CDR1 SGHVS and CDR2 FQNEAQ. The length of the CDR3 is 13 residues.

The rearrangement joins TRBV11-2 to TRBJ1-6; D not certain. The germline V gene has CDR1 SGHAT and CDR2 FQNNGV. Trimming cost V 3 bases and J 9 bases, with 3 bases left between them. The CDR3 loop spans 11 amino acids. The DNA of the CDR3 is TGTGCCAGCAGCTTGAGTTCACCCCTCCACTTT. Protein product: CASSLSSPLHF.

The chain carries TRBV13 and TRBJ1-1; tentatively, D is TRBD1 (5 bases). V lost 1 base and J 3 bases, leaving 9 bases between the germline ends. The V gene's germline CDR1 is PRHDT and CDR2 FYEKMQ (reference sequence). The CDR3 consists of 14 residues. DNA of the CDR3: TGTGCCAGCAGCTTAGCAGGGCTCTACACTGAAGCTTTCTTT. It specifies CASSLAGLYTEAFF.

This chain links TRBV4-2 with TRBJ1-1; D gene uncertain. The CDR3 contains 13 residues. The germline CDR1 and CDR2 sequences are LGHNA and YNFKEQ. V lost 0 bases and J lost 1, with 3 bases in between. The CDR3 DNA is TGTGCCAGCAGCCAAGACGGGAACACTGAAGCTTTCTTT. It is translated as CASSQDGNTEAFF.

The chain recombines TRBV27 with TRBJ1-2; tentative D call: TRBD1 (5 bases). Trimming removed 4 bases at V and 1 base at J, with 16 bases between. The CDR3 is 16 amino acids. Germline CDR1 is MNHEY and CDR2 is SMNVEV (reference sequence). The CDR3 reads CASSYVRDRHNYGYTF. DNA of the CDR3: TGTGCCAGCAGTTACGTCAGAGACAGACATAACTATGGCTACACCTTC.

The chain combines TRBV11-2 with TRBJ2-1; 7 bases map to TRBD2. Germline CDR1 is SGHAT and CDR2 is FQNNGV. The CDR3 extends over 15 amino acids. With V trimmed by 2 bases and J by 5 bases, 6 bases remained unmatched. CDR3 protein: CASSLSGGGNNEQFF. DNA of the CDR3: TGTGCCAGCAGCTTAAGTGGGGGGGGGAACAATGAGCAGTTCTTC.

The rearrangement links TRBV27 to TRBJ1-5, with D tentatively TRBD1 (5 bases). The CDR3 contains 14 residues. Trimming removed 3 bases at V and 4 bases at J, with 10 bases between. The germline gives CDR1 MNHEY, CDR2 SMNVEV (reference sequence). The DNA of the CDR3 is TGTGCCAGCAGTTTGGCCAGGGTGAATCAGCCCCAGCATTTT. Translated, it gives CASSLARVNQPQHF.

The CDR3 is CASSLVGVYNEQFF. Here the CDR3 DNA reads TGTGCCAGCAGCCTAGTCGGGGTTTACAATGAGCAGTTCTTC. The V and J genes are TRBV27 and TRBJ2-1; tentatively, D is TRBD2 (5 bases). CDR3 length: 14 amino acids. V lost 6 bases to trimming and J lost 4 bases, with 13 bases between them. CDR1 and CDR2 (germline): MNHEY, SMNVEV (reference sequence).

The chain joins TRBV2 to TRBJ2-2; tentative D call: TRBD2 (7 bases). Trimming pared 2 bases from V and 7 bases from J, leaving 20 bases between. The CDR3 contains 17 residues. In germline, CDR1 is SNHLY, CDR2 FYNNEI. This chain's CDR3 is CASSEPPAGASGGELFF. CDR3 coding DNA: TGTGCCAGCAGTGAACCCCCTGCGGGGGCGAGTGGCGGGGAGCTGTTTTTT. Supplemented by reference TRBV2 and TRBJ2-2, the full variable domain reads EPEVTQTPSHQVTQMGQEVILRCVPISNHLYFYWYRQILGQKVEFLVSFYNNEISEKSEIFDDQFSVERPDGSNFTLKIRSTKLEDSAMYFCASSEPPAGASGGELFFGEGSRLTVL.

CDR3 loop: CASSARGLPYEQYF. The CDR3 DNA follows: TGTGCCAGCAGCGCAAGGGGATTACCCTACGAGCAGTACTTC. The chain uses TRBV25-1 and TRBJ2-7, with D possibly TRBD1 on 5 matching bases. The germline gives CDR1 MGHDK, CDR2 SYGVNS. The CDR3 covers 14 residues. V lost 6 bases and J lost 2, with 14 bases in between.

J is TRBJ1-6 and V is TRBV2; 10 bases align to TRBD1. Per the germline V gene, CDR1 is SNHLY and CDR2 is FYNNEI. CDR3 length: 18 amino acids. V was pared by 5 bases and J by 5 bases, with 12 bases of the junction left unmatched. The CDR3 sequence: CASSLRQGALRDNSPLHF. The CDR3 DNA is TGTGCCAGCAGTCTGCGACAGGGGGCTTTACGGGATAATTCACCCCTCCACTTT.

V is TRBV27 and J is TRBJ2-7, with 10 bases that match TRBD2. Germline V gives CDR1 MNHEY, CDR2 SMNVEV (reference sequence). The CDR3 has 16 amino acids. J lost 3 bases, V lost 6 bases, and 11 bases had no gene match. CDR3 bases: TGTGCCAGCAGCCAAAAAGCGGGGGGGCAGTTCTACGAGCAGTACTTC. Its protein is CASSQKAGGQFYEQYF.

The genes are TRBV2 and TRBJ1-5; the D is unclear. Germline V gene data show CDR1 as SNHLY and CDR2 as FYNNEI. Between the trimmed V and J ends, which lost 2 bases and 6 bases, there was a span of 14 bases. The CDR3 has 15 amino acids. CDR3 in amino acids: CASSERVFSPQPQHF. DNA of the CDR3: TGTGCCAGCAGTGAACGGGTTTTTTCCCCTCAGCCCCAGCATTTT.

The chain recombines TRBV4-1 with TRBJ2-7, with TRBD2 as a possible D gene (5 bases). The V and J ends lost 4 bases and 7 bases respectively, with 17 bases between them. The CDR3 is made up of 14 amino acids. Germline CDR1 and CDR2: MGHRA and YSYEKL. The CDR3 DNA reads TGCGCCAGCAGCCTCCTTGGGGAGACGAAAGAGCAGTACTTC. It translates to CASSLLGETKEQYF.

CDR3 amino acids: CASSLQFDKYEQYF. The CDR3 coding sequence is TGTGCCAGCAGTTTACAGTTCGACAAATACGAGCAGTACTTC. This chain connects TRBV27 to TRBJ2-7; no clear D. CDR1 and CDR2 (germline): MNHEY, SMNVEV (reference sequence). Trimming removed 2 bases at V and 4 bases at J, with 12 bases between. The CDR3 contains 14 residues.

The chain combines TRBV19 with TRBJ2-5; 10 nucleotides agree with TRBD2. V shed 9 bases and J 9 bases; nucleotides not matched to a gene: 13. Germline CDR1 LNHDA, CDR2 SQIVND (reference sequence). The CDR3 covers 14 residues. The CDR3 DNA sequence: TGTGCCAGCTCTACTAGCGGGGCTGCGTGGGCCCAGTACTTC. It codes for CASSTSGAAWAQYF.

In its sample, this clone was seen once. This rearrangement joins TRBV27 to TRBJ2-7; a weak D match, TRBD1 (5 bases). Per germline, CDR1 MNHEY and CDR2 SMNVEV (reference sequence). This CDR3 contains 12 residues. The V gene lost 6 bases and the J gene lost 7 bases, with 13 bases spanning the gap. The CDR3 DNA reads TGTGCCAGCAGCTCGGACACGCGTGAGCAGTACTTC. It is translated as CASSSDTREQYF.

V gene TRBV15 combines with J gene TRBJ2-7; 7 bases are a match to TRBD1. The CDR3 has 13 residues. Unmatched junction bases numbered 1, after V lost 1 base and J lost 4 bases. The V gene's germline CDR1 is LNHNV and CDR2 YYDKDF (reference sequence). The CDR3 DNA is TGTGCCACCAGCAGAGTGACAGGGTACGAGCAGTACTTC. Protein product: CATSRVTGYEQYF.

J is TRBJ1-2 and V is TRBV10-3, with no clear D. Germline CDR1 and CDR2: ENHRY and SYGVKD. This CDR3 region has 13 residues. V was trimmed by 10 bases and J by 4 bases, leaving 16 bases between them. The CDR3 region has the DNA TGTGCCAACTCCGGTCCGCCGGGCTATGGCTACACCTTC. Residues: CANSGPPGYGYTF.

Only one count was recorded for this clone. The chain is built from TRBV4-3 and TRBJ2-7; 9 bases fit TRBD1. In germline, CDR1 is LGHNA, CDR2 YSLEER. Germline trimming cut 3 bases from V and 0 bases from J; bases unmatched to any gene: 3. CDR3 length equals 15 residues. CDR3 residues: CASSQATGGSYEQYF. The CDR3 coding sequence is TGCGCCAGCAGCCAGGCGACAGGGGGCTCCTACGAGCAGTACTTC.

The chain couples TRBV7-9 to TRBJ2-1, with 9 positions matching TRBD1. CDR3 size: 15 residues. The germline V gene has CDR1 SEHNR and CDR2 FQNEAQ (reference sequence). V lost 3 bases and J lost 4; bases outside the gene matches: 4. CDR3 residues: CASSFTGGRYNEQFF. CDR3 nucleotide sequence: TGTGCCAGCAGCTTCACAGGGGGCAGGTACAATGAGCAGTTCTTC.

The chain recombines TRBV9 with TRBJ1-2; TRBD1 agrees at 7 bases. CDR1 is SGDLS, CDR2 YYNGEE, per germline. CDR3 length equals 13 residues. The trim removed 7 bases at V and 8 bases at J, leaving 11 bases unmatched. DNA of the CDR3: TGTGCCAGCTCGACGACAGGGCAGGAGGGCTACACCTTC. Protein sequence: CASSTTGQEGYTF.

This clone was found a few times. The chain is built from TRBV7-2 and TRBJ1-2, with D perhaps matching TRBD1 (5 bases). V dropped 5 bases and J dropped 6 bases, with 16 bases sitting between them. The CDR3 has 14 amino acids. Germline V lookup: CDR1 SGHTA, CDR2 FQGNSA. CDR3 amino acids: CASSTGVGSDGYTF. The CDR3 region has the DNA TGTGCCAGCAGCACGGGGGTAGGCTCAGATGGCTACACCTTC.

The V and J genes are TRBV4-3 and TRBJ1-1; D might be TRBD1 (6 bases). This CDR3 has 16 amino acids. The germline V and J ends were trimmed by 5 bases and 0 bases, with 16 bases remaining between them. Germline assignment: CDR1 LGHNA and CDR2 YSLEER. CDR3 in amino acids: CASSEVNRELNTEAFF. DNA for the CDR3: TGCGCCAGCAGCGAGGTAAACAGGGAACTGAACACTGAAGCTTTCTTT.

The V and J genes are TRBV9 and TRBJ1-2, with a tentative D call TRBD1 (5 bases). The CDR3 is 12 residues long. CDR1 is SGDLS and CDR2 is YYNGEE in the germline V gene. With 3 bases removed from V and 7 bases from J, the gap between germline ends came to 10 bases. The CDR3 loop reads CASSEGVGGYTF. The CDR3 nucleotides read TGTGCCAGCAGCGAAGGGGTAGGTGGCTACACCTTC. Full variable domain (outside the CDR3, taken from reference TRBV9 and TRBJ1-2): DSGVTQTPKHLITATGQRVTLRCSPRSGDLSVYWYQQSLDQGLQFLIQYYNGEERAKGNILERFSAQQFPDLHSELNLSSLELGDSALYFCASSEGVGGYTFGSGTRLTVV.

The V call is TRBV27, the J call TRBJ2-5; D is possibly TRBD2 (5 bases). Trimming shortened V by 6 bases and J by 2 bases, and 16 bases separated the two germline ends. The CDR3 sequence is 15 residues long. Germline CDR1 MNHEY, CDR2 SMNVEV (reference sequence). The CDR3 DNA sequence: TGTGCCAGCAGGGTTGGAGGTGTTTCACAAGAGACCCAGTACTTC. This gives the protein CASRVGGVSQETQYF.

CDR3 DNA sequence: TGTGCCAGCAGCCCTCTTACCAGGGACAGTAATCAGCCCCAGCATTTT. It encodes CASSPLTRDSNQPQHF. The rearrangement uses TRBV7-2 and TRBJ1-5; 7 positions match TRBD1. CDR1 is SGHTA, CDR2 FQGNSA, per germline. The CDR3 contains 16 residues. V lost 5 bases to trimming and J lost 4 bases; unmatched junction nucleotides: 11.

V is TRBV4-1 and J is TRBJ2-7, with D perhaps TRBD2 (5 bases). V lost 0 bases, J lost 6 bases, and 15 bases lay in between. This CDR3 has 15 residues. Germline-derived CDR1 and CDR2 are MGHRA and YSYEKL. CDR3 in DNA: TGCGCCAGCAGCCAAGATCTTGGGGAAACTAGCGAGCAGTACTTC. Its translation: CASSQDLGETSEQYF.

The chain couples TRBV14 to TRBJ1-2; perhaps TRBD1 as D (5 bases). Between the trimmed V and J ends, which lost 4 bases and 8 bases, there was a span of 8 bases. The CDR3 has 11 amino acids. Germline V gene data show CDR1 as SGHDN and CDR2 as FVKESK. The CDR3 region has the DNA TGTGCCAGCAGCCCAGGGCTCGGCTACACCTTC. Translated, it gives CASSPGLGYTF. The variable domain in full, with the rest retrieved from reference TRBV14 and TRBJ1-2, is EAGVTQFPSHSVIEKGQTVTLRCDPISGHDNLYWYRRVMGKEIKFLLHFVKESKQDESGMPNNRFLAERTGGTYSTLKVQPAELEDSGVYFCASSPGLGYTFGSGTRLTVV.

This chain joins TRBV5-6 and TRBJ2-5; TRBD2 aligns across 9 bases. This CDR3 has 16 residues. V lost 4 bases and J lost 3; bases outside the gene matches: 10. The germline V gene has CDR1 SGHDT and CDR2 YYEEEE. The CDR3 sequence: CASSLAGGGAKETQYF. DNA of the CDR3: TGTGCCAGCAGCCTGGCAGGCGGGGGGGCCAAAGAGACCCAGTACTTC.

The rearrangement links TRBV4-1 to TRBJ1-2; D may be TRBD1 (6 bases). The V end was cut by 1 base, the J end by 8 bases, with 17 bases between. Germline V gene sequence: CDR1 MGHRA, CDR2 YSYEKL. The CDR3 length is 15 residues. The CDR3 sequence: CASSQAQGSVGGYTF. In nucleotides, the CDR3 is TGCGCCAGCAGCCAAGCGCAGGGGTCGGTGGGGGGCTACACCTTC.

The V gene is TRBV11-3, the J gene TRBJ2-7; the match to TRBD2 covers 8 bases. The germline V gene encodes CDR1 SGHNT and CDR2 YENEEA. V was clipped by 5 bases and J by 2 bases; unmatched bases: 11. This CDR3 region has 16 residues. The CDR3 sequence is CASSDPRAGDTYEQYF. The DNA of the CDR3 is TGTGCCAGCAGCGACCCCAGAGCGGGGGATACCTACGAGCAGTACTTC.